The sample holds one count of the clone carrying this T cell receptor (beta chain). V was shortened by 5 bases and J by 1 base, with 12 bases between the two germline ends. Germline V gene lookup returns CDR1 MDHEN and CDR2 SYDVKM. The CDR3 totals 14 residues. The data originate from a study of blood T cell repertoires in COVID-19. Assay used: immunoSEQ multiplex PCR; TCRdb lists only in-frame clones, some missing. The table records more than 250,000 clones, roughly 90% of them present only once. The chain has TRBV28 and TRBJ2-7; TRBD1 might be the D (5 bases). The clonotype originates from a woman aged 25 to 39 who had recovered from COVID-19. Sequenced: PBMCs or T cells enriched from blood (not recorded which). The CDR3 spells CASSLTGISYEQYF. The CDR3 DNA is TGTGCCAGCAGTCTCACAGGTATTTCCTACGAGCAGTACTTC.